This T cell receptor (beta chain) was captured in a study of blood T cell repertoires in COVID-19. Turning to the study itself: Acute and convalescent COVID-19 samples came from the United States, Italy and Spain. Sample material is recorded as cDNA or gDNA derived from T cells, B-cell-depleted T cells, or PBMCs.

The CDR3 totals 15 residues. The V segment lost 4 bases and the J segment 0 bases; nucleotides outside the gene matches: 7. Germline loops: CDR1 SGHDT, CDR2 YYEEEE. Method: immunoSEQ multiplex PCR; TCRdb's copy keeps in-frame clones and lacks some. Of about 400,000 clones in the sample, around 89% are singletons; the top ten hold 4% to 5.5%. The sequencing input was peripheral blood. The rearrangement joins TRBV5-6 to TRBJ2-7, with TRBD1 identical over 7 bases. This clonotype was sampled from a woman aged 25 to 45 with acute or convalescent COVID-19. CDR3 in DNA: TGTGCCAGCAGCGTTAGGGGGCTCCCCTCCTACGAGCAGTACTTC. It yields the protein CASSVRGLPSYEQYF.